This TCR beta chain was recorded in a study of response to subunit inactivated influenza vaccine. TCRdb passed the RT-PCR reads through MiXCR, listing each CDR3 protein once. This table holds approximately 530,000 distinct CDR3 sequences, about 8% found once. Worth noting for this clonotype: The antigen is unknown.

Findings and caveats of the study: Authors suggested that a seasonal influenza vaccination recruits few new T cells each time.

Germline V gene data show CDR1 as DFQATT and CDR2 as SNEGSKA (reference sequence). This CDR3 is built from 15 residues. The ends were cut back, 0 bases at V and 2 bases at J, with 14 bases in the middle. The chain uses TRBV20-1 and TRBJ2-7, with D unclear. The specimen comprised PBMCs from blood, sampled 23 to 25 months after vaccination. This sequence originates from a man in his fifties or sixties who received an inactivated influenza vaccine. The CDR3 DNA sequence: TGCAGTGCTAGAGATCAAAGGTTCCCTACCTACGAGCAGTACTTC. Its protein product is CSARDQRFPTYEQYF.